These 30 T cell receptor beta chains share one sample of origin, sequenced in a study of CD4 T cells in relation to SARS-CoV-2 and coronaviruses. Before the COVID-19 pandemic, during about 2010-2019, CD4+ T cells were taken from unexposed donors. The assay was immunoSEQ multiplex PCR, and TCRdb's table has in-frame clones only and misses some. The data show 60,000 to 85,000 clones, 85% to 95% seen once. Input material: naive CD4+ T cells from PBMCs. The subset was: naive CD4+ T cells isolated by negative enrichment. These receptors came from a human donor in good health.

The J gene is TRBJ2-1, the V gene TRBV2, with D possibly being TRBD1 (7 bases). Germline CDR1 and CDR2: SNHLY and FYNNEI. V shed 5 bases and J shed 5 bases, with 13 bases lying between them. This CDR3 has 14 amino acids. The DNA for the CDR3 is TGTGCCAGCAGTCAGGGGGGTCAGAACAATGAGCAGTTCTTC. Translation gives CASSQGGQNNEQFF.

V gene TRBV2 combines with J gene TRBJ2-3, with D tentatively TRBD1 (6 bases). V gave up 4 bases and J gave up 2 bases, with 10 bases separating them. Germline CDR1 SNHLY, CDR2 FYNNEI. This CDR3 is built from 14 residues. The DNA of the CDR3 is TGTGCCAGCAGTGCACAGGGTTCCACAGATACGCAGTATTTT. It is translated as CASSAQGSTDTQYF. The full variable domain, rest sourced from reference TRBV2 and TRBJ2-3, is EPEVTQTPSHQVTQMGQEVILRCVPISNHLYFYWYRQILGQKVEFLVSFYNNEISEKSEIFDDQFSVERPDGSNFTLKIRSTKLEDSAMYFCASSAQGSTDTQYFGPGTRLTVL.

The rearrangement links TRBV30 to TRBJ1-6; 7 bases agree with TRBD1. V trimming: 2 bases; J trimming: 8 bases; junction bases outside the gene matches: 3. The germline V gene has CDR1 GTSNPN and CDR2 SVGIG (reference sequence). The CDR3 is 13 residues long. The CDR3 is CAWSTGQDSPLHF. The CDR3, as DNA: TGTGCCTGGAGTACCGGACAGGATTCACCCCTCCACTTT.

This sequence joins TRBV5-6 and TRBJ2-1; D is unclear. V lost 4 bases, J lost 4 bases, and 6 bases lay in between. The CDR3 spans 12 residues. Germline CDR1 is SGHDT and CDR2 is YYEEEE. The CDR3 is CASSRRYNEQFF. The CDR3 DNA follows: TGTGCCAGCAGCCGGCGATACAATGAGCAGTTCTTC.

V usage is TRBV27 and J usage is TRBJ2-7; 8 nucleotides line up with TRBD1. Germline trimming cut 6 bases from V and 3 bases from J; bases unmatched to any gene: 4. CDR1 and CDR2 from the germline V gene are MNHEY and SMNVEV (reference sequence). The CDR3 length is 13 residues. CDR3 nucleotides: TGTGCCAGCAGAGGGACAGGCCTCTACGAGCAGTACTTC. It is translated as CASRGTGLYEQYF.

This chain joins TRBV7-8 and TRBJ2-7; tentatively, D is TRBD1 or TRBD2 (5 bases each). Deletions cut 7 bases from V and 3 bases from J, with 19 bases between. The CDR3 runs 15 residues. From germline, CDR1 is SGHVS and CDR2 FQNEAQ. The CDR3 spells CASTTRLGVSYEQYF. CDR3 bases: TGTGCCAGCACCACGCGGCTGGGGGTCAGCTACGAGCAGTACTTC.

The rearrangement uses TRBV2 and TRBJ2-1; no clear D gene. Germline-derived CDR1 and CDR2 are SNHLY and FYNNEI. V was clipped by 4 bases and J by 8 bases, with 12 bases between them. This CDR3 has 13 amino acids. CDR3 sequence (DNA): TGTGCCAGCAGTGGGACGGCCTCGGATGAGCAGTTCTTC. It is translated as CASSGTASDEQFF.

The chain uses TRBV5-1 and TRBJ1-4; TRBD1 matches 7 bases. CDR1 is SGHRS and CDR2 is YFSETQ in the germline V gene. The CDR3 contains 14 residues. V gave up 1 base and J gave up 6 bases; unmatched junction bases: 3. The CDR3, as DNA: TGCGCCAGCAGCTTGATAGGGGGCCATGAAAAACTGTTTTTT. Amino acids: CASSLIGGHEKLFF.

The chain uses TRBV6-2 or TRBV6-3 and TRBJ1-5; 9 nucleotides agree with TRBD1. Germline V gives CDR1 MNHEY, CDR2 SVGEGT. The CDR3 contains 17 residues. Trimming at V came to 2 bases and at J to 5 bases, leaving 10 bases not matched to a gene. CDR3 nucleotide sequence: TGTGCCAGCAGTTACACGCCACAGGGGGCCCCCTATCAGCCCCAGCATTTT. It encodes CASSYTPQGAPYQPQHF.

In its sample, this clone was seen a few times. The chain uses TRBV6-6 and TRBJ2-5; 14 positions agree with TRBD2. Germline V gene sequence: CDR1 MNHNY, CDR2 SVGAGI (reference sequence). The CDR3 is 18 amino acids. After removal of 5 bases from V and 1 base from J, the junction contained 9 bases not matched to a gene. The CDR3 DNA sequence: TGTGCCAGCAGTCCAAGACTAGCGGGGGGGCGGCGCCAAGAGACCCAGTACTTC. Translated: CASSPRLAGGRRQETQYF.

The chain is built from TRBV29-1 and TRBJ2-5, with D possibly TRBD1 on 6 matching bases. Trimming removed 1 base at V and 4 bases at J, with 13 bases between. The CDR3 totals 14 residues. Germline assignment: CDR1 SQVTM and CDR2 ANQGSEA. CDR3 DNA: TGCAGCGTTGAAGCGACAGGCCTGCGAGAGACCCAGTACTTC. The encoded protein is CSVEATGLRETQYF.

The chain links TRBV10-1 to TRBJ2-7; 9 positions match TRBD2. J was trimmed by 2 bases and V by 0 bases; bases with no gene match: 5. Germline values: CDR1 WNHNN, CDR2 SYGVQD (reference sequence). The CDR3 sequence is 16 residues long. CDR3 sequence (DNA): TGCGCCAGCAGTGAGTCGCGGGCTAGCGGGACCTACGAGCAGTACTTC. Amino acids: CASSESRASGTYEQYF.

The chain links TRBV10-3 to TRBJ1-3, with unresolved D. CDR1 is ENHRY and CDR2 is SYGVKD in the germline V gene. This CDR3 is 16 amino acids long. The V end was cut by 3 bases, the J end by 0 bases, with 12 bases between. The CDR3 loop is CAISDPQPSSGNTIYF. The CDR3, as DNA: TGTGCCATCAGTGACCCCCAGCCTTCCTCTGGAAACACCATATATTTT.

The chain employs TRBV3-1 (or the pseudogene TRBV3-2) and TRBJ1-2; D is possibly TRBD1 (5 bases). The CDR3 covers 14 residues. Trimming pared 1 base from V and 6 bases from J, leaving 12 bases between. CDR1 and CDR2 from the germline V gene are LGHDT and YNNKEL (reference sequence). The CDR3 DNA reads TGTGCCAGCAGCCAAGGAGGGGATGGGGATGGCTACACCTTC. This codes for CASSQGGDGDGYTF.

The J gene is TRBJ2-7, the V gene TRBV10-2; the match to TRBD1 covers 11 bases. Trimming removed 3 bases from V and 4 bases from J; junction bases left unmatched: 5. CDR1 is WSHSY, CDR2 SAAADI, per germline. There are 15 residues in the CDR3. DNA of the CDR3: TGCGCCAGCAGTGACGCGGGACAGGGGGAATACGAGCAGTACTTC. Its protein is CASSDAGQGEYEQYF.

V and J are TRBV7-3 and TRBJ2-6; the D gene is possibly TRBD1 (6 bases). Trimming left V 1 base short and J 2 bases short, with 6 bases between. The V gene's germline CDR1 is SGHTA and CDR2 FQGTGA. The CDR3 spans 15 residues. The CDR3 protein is CASSLKGAGANVLTF. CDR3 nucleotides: TGTGCCAGCAGCTTAAAGGGGGCTGGGGCCAACGTCCTGACTTTC.

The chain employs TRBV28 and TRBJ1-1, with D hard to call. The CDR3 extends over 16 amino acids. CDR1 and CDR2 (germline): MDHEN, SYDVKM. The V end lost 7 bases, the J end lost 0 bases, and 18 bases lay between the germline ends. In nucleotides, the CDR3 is TGTGCCAGCACCCCCAGCCCAGGACGGATGAACACTGAAGCTTTCTTT. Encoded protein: CASTPSPGRMNTEAFF.

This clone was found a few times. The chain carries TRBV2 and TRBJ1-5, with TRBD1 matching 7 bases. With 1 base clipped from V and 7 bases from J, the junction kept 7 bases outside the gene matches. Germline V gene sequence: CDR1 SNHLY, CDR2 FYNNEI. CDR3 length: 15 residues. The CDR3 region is CASSEVRQGGQPQHF. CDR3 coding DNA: TGTGCCAGCAGTGAAGTCCGACAGGGTGGCCAGCCCCAGCATTTT.

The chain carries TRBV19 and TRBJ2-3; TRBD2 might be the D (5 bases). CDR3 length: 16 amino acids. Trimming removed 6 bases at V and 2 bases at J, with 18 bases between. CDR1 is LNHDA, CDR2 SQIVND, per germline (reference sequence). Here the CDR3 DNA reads TGTGCCAGTAGCACCATCCTTCCGGGAACCACAGATACGCAGTATTTT. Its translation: CASSTILPGTTDTQYF.

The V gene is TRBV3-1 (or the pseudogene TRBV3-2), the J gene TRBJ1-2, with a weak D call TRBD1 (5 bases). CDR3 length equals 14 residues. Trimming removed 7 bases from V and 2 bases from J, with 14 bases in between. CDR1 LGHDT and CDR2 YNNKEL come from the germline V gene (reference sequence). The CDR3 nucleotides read TGTGCCAGCACCCCCGGAGGGGTGAACTATGGCTACACCTTC. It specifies CASTPGGVNYGYTF.

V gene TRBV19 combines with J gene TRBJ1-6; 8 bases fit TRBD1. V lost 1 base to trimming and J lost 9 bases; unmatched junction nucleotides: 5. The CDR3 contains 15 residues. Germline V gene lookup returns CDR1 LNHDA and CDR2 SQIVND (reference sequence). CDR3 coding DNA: TGTGCCAGTAGTATAGGAGCAGGGGGCAGTTCACCCCTCCACTTT. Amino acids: CASSIGAGGSSPLHF.

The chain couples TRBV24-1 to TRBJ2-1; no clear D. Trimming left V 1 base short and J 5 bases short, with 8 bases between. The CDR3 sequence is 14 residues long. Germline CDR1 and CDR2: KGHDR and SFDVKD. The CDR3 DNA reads TGTGCCACCAGTGATTTTTCGGCTAACAATGAGCAGTTCTTC. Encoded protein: CATSDFSANNEQFF.

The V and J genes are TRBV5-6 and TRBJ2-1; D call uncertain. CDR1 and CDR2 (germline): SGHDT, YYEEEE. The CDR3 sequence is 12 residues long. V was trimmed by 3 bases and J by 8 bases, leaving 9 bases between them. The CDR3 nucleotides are TGTGCCAGCAGCTACGGGCCTTATGAGCAGTTCTTC. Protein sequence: CASSYGPYEQFF. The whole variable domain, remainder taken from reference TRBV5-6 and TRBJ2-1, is DAGVTQSPTHLIKTRGQQVTLRCSPKSGHDTVSWYQQALGQGPQFIFQYYEEEERQRGNFPDRFSGHQFPNYSSELNVNALLLGDSALYLCASSYGPYEQFFGPGTRLTVL.

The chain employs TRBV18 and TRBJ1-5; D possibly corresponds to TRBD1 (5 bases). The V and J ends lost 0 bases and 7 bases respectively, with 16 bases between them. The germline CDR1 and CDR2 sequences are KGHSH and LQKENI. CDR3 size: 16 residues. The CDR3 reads CASSPPDGGFRQPQHF. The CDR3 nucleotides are TGTGCCAGCTCACCACCAGATGGGGGGTTTCGACAGCCCCAGCATTTT.

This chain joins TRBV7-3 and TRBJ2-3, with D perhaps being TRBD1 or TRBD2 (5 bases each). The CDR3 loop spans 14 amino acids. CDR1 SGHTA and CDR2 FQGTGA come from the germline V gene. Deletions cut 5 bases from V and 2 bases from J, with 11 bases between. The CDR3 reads CASSRDGATDTQYF. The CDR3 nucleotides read TGTGCCAGCAGCCGCGACGGGGCCACAGATACGCAGTATTTT. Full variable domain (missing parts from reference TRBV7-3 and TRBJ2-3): GAGVSQTPSNKVTEKGKYVELRCDPISGHTALYWYRQSLGQGPEFLIYFQGTGAADDSGLPNDRFFAVRPEGSVSTLKIQRTERGDSAVYLCASSRDGATDTQYFGPGTRLTVL.

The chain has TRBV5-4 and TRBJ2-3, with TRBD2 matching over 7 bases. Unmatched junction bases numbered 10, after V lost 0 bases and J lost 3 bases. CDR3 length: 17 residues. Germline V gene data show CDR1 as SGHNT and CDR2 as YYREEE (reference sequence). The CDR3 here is CASSLEAGRVLTDTQYF. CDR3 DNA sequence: TGTGCCAGCAGCTTGGAAGCGGGACGCGTATTAACAGATACGCAGTATTTT.

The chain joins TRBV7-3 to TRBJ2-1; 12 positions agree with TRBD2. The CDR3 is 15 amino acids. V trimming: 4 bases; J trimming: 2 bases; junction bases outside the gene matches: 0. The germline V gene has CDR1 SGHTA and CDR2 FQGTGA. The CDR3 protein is CASSWTSGTYNEQFF. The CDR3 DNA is TGTGCCAGCAGCTGGACTAGCGGGACCTACAATGAGCAGTTCTTC.

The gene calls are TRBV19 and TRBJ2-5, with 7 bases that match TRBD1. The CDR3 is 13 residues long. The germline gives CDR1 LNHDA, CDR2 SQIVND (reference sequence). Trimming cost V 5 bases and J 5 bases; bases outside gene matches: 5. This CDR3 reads CASSVTGRETQYF. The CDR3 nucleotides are TGTGCCAGTAGTGTGACAGGGCGGGAGACCCAGTACTTC.

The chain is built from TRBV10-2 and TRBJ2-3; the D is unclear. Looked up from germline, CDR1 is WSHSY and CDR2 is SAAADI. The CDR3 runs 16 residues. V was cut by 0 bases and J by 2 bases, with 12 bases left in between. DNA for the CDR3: TGCGCCAGCAGTGAGTCTAGTGCTGGATTCACAGATACGCAGTATTTT. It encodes CASSESSAGFTDTQYF.

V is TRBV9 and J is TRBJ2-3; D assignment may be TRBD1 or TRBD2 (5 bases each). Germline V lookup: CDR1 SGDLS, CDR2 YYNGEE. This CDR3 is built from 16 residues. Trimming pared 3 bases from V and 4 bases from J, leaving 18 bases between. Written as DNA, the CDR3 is TGTGCCAGCAGCGGAGAGAGGACAAGGAGGCCAGATACGCAGTATTTT. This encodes CASSGERTRRPDTQYF.